This T cell receptor beta chain stems from a study of human T cells and chemical hapten exposure. Study context: An approximately 2 cm by approximately 2 cm inner upper arm patch received 2% DPC for sensitization. The variation in per-sample TCR yields arose mainly from small differences in pooled library volumes.

Time point defined: patch test 1, 2 weeks after DPC sensitization. Noted treatment: therapeutic diphenylcyclopropenone sensitization with weekly scalp DPC. Overall study results and limits: Healthy individuals' immune responses may differ from those of donors, who had alopecia.

This clonotype was counted many times. Its target is unknown. Unique molecular identifiers were affixed to discrete cDNA molecules within the library. TCRdb reprocessed the RACE reads with MiXCR, giving one entry per CDR3 protein. The data contain approximately 350,000 distinct CDR3 sequences, around 6.9% of them singletons. The CDR3 covers 13 residues. CDR1 is LGHDT and CDR2 is YNNKEL in the germline V gene (reference sequence). Trimming took off 2 bases at V and 4 bases at J, with 7 bases between the two ends. V and J are TRBV3-1 and TRBJ2-3; D may be TRBD1 or TRBD2 (5 bases each). This TCR was sampled from a woman under 30 with alopecia areata. Some clones in this sample may be carry-over from other donors' samples. Sequenced material: whole blood, taken in connection with sensitization to the hapten diphenylcyclopropenone (DPC). DNA of the CDR3: TGTGCCAGCAGCCAACGGGGACCAGATACGCAGTATTTT. It encodes CASSQRGPDTQYF.